These 3 T cell receptor beta chains were sequenced from one sample in a study of PD-L1 blockade in urothelial cancer. Libraries were prepared by immunoSEQ multiplex PCR; TCRdb keeps only in-frame clonotypes and omits some of them. The sample yields some 57,000 clones, roughly 82% seen once. Time point described: pretreatment peripheral blood. This specimen consisted of PBMCs, obtained around atezolizumab (anti-PD-L1) treatment. The receptors were sampled from a man in his fifties or sixties with urothelial cancer.

The chain links TRBV28 to TRBJ1-5; possibly TRBD1 for D (5 bases). The V end lost 5 bases, the J end lost 6 bases, and 14 bases lay between the germline ends. CDR1 MDHEN and CDR2 SYDVKM come from the germline V gene. The CDR3 is made up of 14 amino acids. The CDR3 nucleotides read TGTGCCAGCAGTCTCCATCAGGGCCTTCAGCCCCAGCATTTT. Its translation is CASSLHQGLQPQHF.

Only a few counts were recorded for this clone. The genes are TRBV18 and TRBJ2-7; a possible D gene is TRBD1 (5 bases). This CDR3 is built from 14 residues. V lost 6 bases, J lost 2 bases, and 14 bases lay in between. Germline V lookup: CDR1 KGHSH, CDR2 LQKENI. The CDR3 loop reads CASSTSQGTYEQYF. CDR3 bases: TGTGCCAGCTCGACCAGTCAGGGAACCTACGAGCAGTACTTC. The full variable domain, in which reference TRBV18 and TRBJ2-7 provide the parts outside the CDR3, is NAGVMQNPRHLVRRRGQEARLRCSPMKGHSHVYWYRQLPEEGLKFMVYLQKENIIDESGMPKERFSAEFPKEGPSILRIQQVVRGDSAAYFCASSTSQGTYEQYFGPGTRLTVT.

The rearrangement links TRBV6-6 to TRBJ1-4; TRBD1 matches at 8 bases. Unmatched junction bases numbered 6, after V lost 2 bases and J lost 7 bases. Germline CDR1 is MNHNY and CDR2 is SVGAGI (reference sequence). The CDR3 covers 15 residues. The CDR3 sequence is CASSYGGTGGEKLFF. CDR3 DNA: TGTGCCAGCAGTTACGGAGGGACAGGAGGTGAAAAACTGTTTTTT.